A selection of T cell receptor beta chains follows, all from one sample in a study of T cells in Graves' hyperthyroidism and ophthalmopathy. MiXCR, applied by TCRdb to the multiplex PCR reads, yields one record per CDR3 protein. The repertoire consists of roughly 510,000 distinct CDR3 sequences, with 40% to 50% occurring once and the leading ten covering about 45%. The specimen was peripheral blood or thyroid tissue (not recorded which). The source is an adult woman with Graves' disease, either hyperthyroidism or ophthalmopathy (not recorded which). The CDR3 runs from the conserved cysteine through the conserved F or W. The D gene is left open where the match is weak. Size is omitted from some rows. Given values are once, few, many or a class for expanded clones.

size	J	V	D	DNA	CDR3
many	TRBJ1-1	TRBV9	NA	TGTGCCAGCAGCGAATACAGTTCAGAGAACACTGAAGCTTTCTTT	CASSEYSSENTEAFF
NA	TRBJ1-1	TRBV10-3	NA	TGTGCCATCAGTGAGGAGGGGAGGAACACTGAAGCTTTCTTT	CAISEEGRNTEAFF
NA	TRBJ2-6	TRBV14	NA	TGTGCCAGCAGCCAAGCCGGTGAGGCCAACGTCCTGACTTTC	CASSQAGEANVLTF
NA	TRBJ2-2	TRBV19	NA	TGTGCCTCTAGTGAAGGGGCCACCGGGGAGCTGTTTTTT	CASSEGATGELFF
NA	TRBJ2-5	TRBV29-1	NA	TGCAGCGTTGGAAGACAAGAGACCCAGTACTTC	CSVGRQETQYF
NA	TRBJ2-5	TRBV11-1	NA	TGTGCCAGCAGCTTAGGTCGTCGTAGGGATAACCAAGAGACCCAGTACTTC	CASSLGRRRDNQETQYF
once	TRBJ2-5	TRBV9	TRBD1	TGTGCCAGCAGCGGAGGGGACAGGGTGAACGAGACCCAGTACTTC	CASSGGDRVNETQYF
few	TRBJ2-2	TRBV3-1	NA	TGTGCCAGCAGCCTGAAACCGAGAGGCGGGGAGCTGTTTTTT	CASSLKPRGGELFF
once	TRBJ1-6	TRBV20-1	TRBD1	TGCAGTGCTAGTGGCTTAGGGACAGGGGTCGATTCACCCCTCCACTTT	CSASGLGTGVDSPLHF
many	TRBJ1-5	TRBV20-1	NA	TGCAGTGCCAATACAGGACGGGATCAGCCCCAGCATTTT	CSANTGRDQPQHF
NA	TRBJ1-2	TRBV4-3	TRBD1	TGCGCCAGCAGCCAATCTGTCGGACAGGGGTATGGCTACACCTTC	CASSQSVGQGYGYTF
NA	TRBJ1-3	TRBV7-8	NA	TGTGCCAGCAGGCGAGAGGCTTCGAACACCATATATTTT	CASRREASNTIYF
NA	TRBJ1-1	TRBV28	NA	TGTGCCAGCAGTTATAGAATAGGTACCACTGAAGCTTTCTTT	CASSYRIGTTEAFF
NA	TRBJ2-7	TRBV14	NA	TGTGCCAGCAGCCGTCCGGGCCAAACCTACGAGCAGTACTTC	CASSRPGQTYEQYF